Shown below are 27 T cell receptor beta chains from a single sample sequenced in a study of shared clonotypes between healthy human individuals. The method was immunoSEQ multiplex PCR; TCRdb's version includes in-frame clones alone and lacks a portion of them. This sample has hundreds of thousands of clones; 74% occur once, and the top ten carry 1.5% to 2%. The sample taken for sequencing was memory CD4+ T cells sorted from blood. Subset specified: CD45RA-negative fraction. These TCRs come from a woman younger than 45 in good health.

The CDR3 coding sequence is TGTGCCAGTAGGGCCGGGACAGGGGGTAGCAATCAGCCCCAGCATTTT. This encodes CASRAGTGGSNQPQHF. The chain couples TRBV19 to TRBJ1-5; 11 positions agree with TRBD1. Unmatched junction bases numbered 4, after V lost 6 bases and J lost 0 bases. Germline values: CDR1 LNHDA, CDR2 SQIVND (reference sequence). This CDR3 has 16 amino acids.

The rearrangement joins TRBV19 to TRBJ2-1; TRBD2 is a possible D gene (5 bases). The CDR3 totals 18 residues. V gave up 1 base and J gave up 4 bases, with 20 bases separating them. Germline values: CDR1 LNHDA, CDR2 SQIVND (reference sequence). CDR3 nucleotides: TGTGCCAGTAGTATAGGGGCCCCAAGCGGCCTATTTTACAATGAGCAGTTCTTC. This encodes CASSIGAPSGLFYNEQFF. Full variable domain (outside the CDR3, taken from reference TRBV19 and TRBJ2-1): DGGITQSPKYLFRKEGQNVTLSCEQNLNHDAMYWYRQDPGQGLRLIYYSQIVNDFQKGDIAEGYSVSREKKESFPLTVTSAQKNPTAFYLCASSIGAPSGLFYNEQFFGPGTRLTVL.

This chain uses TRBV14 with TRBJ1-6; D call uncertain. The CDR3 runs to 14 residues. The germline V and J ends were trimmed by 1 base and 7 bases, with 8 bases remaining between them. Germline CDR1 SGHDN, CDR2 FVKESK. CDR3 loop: CASSQVLGNSPLHF. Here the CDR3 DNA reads TGTGCCAGCAGCCAAGTCCTCGGGAATTCACCCCTCCACTTT.

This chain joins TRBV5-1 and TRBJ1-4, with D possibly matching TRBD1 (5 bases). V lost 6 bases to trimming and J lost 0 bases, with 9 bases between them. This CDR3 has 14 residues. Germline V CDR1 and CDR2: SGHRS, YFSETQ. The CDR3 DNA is TGCGCCAGCAAGAGGGGAGCAACTAATGAAAAACTGTTTTTT. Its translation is CASKRGATNEKLFF.

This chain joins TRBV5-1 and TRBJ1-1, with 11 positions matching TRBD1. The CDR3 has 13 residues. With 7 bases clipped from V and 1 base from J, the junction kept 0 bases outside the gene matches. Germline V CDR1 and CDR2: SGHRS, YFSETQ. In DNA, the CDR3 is TGCGCCAGCGGGACAGGGGGGAACACTGAAGCTTTCTTT. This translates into CASGTGGNTEAFF. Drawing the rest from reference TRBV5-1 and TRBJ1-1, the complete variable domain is KAGVTQTPRYLIKTRGQQVTLSCSPISGHRSVSWYQQTPGQGLQFLFEYFSETQRNKGNFPGRFSGRQFSNSRSEMNVSTLELGDSALYLCASGTGGNTEAFFGQGTRLTVV.

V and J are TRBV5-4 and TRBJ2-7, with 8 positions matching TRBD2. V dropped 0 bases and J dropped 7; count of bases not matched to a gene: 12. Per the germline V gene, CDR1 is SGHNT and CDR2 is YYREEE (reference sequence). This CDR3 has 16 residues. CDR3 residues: CASSLGGQAGVGEQYF. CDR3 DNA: TGTGCCAGCAGCTTGGGGGGCCAAGCGGGAGTAGGGGAGCAGTACTTC.

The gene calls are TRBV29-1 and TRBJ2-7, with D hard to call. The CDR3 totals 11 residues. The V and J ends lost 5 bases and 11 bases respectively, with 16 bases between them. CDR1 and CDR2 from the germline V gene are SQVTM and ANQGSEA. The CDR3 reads CSVPLRSGEYF. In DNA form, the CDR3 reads TGCAGCGTTCCGCTCAGATCCGGCGAGTACTTC.

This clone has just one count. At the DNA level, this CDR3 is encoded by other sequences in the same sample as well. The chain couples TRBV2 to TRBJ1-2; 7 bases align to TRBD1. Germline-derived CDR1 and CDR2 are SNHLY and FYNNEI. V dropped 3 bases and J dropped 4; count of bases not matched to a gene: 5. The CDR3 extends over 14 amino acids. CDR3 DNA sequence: TGTGCCAGCAGTGAGCTGGGACAGCTCTATGGCTACACCTTC. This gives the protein CASSELGQLYGYTF.

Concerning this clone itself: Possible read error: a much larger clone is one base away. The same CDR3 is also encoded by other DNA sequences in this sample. The CDR3 loop reads CASSLRTGNYGYTF. The DNA of the CDR3 is TGTGCCAGCAGTTTACGGACAGGGAACTATGGCTACACCTTC. The chain has TRBV28 and TRBJ1-2; 8 bases are a match to TRBD1. Losses at the gene ends were 2 bases for V and 2 bases for J; bases not matched to a gene: 1. The CDR3 runs 14 residues. The V gene's germline CDR1 is MDHEN and CDR2 SYDVKM.

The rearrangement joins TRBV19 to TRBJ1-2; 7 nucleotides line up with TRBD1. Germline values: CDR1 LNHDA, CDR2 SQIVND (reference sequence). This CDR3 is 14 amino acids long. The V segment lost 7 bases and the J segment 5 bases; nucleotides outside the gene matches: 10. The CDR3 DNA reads TGTGCCAGTAACGACCCGGGACAGCTTTATGGCTACACCTTC. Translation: CASNDPGQLYGYTF.

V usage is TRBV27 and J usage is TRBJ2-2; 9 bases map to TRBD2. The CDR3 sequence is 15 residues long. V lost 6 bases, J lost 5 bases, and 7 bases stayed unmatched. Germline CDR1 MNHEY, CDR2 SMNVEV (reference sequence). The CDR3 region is CASRYKAGGTGELFF. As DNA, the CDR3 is TGTGCCAGCAGATATAAAGCGGGAGGTACCGGGGAGCTGTTTTTT.

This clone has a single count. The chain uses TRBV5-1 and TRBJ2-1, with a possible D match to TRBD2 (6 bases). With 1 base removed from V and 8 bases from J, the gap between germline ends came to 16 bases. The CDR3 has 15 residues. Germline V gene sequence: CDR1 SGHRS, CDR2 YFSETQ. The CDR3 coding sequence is TGCGCCAGCAGCTTGTGGGTAGCGGCCGGCCATGAGCAGTTCTTC. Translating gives CASSLWVAAGHEQFF.

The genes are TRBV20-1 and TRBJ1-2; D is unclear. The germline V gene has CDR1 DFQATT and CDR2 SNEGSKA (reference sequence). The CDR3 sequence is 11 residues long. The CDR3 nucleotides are TGCAGGGCGTTAGAGGAGTATGGCTACACCTTC. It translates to CRALEEYGYTF.

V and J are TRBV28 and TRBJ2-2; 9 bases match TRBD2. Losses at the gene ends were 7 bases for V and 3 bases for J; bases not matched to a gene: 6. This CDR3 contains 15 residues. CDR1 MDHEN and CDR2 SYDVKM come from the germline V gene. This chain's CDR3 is CASTISGGYTGELFF. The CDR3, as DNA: TGTGCCAGCACGATTAGCGGGGGATACACCGGGGAGCTGTTTTTT.

The CDR3 spells CASSERENYGYTF. The CDR3 DNA reads TGTGCCAGCAGTGAACGTGAAAACTATGGCTACACCTTC. This chain connects TRBV2 to TRBJ1-2; D remains unclear. CDR1 SNHLY and CDR2 FYNNEI come from the germline V gene. V lost 2 bases to trimming and J lost 2 bases, with 6 bases between them. There are 13 residues in the CDR3. Looking up the rest from reference TRBV2 and TRBJ1-2 gives the full variable domain: EPEVTQTPSHQVTQMGQEVILRCVPISNHLYFYWYRQILGQKVEFLVSFYNNEISEKSEIFDDQFSVERPDGSNFTLKIRSTKLEDSAMYFCASSERENYGYTFGSGTRLTVV.

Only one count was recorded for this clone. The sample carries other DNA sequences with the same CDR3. The CDR3 spells CSARSGANVLTF. As DNA, the CDR3 is TGCAGCGCAAGATCTGGGGCCAACGTCCTGACTTTC. The chain couples TRBV29-1 to TRBJ2-6; D not resolved. V shed 7 bases and J shed 1 base, with 5 bases lying between them. Germline CDR1 and CDR2: SQVTM and ANQGSEA. This CDR3 spans 12 amino acids.

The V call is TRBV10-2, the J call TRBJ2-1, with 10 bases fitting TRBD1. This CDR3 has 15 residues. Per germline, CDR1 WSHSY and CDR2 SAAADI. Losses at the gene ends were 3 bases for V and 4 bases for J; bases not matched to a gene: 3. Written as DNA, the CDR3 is TGCGCCAGCAGTGATCGGACAGGGGGTTACAATGAGCAGTTCTTC. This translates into CASSDRTGGYNEQFF.

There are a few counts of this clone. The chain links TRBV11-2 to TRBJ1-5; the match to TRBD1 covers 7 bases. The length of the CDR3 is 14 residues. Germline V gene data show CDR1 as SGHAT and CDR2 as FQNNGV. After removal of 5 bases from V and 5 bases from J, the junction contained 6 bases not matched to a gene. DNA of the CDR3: TGTGCCAGCAGCCCGGGACAGACTTATCAGCCCCAGCATTTT. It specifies CASSPGQTYQPQHF.

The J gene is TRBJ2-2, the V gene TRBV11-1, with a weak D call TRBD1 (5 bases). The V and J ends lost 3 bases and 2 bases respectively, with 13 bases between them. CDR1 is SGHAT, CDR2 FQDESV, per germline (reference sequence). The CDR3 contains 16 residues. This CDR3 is CASSFSAGINTGELFF. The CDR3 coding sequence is TGTGCCAGCAGCTTTTCGGCAGGGATTAACACCGGGGAGCTGTTTTTT.

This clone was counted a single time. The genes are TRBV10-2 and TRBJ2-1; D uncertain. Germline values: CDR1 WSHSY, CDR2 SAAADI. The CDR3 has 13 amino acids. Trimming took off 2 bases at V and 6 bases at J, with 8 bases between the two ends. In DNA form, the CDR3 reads TGCGCCAGCAGTGAGGTCGCTACCAATGAGCAGTTCTTC. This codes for CASSEVATNEQFF.

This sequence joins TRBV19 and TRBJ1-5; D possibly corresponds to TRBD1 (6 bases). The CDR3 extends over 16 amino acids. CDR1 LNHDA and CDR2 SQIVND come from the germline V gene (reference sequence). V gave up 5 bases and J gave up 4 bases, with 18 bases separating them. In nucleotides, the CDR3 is TGTGCCAGTAGTCGGGCACAGGGATTCCAAAATCAGCCCCAGCATTTT. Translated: CASSRAQGFQNQPQHF.

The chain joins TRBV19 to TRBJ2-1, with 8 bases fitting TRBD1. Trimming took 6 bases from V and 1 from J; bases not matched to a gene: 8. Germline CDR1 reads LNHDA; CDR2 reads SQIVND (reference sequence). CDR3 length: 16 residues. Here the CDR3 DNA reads TGTGCCAGTAGAAGCCGTGGGACAGGTTCCTACAATGAGCAGTTCTTC. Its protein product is CASRSRGTGSYNEQFF. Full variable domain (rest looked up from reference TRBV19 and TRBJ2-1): DGGITQSPKYLFRKEGQNVTLSCEQNLNHDAMYWYRQDPGQGLRLIYYSQIVNDFQKGDIAEGYSVSREKKESFPLTVTSAQKNPTAFYLCASRSRGTGSYNEQFFGPGTRLTVL.

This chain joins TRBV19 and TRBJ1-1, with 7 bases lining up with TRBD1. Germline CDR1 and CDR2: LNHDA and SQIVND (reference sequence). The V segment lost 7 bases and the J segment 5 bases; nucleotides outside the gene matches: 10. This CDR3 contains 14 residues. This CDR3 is CASTTTGEVTEAFF. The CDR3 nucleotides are TGTGCCAGTACCACAACAGGGGAGGTGACTGAAGCTTTCTTT.

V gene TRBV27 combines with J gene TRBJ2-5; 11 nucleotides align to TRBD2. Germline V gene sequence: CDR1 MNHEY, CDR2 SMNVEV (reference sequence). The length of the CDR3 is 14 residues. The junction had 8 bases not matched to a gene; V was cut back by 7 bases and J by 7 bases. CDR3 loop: CASMELAGAMTQYF. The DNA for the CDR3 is TGTGCCAGCATGGAACTAGCGGGAGCAATGACCCAGTACTTC.

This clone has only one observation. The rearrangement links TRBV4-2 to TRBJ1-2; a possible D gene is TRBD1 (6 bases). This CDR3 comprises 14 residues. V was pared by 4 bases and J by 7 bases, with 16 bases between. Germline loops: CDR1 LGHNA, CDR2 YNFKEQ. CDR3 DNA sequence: TGTGCCAGCAGCCTTCAAGCAGGGGAGGCTGGCTACACCTTC. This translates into CASSLQAGEAGYTF.

CDR3 coding DNA: TGCGCCAGCAGCTGGACAGGTTCTGGGGTGACTGAAAAACTGTTTTTT. Amino acids: CASSWTGSGVTEKLFF. The V and J genes are TRBV5-1 and TRBJ1-4; 7 bases align to TRBD1. Germline lookup yields CDR1 SGHRS and CDR2 YFSETQ. This CDR3 is 16 amino acids long. With V trimmed by 3 bases and J by 7 bases, 12 bases remained unmatched.

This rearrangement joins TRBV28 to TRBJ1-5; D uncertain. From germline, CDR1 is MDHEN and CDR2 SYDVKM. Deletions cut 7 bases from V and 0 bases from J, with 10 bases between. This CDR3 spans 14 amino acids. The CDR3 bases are TGTGCCAGCAACTCGAGCCCTAGCAATCAGCCCCAGCATTTT. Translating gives CASNSSPSNQPQHF. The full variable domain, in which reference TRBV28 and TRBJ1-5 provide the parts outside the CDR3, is DVKVTQSSRYLVKRTGEKVFLECVQDMDHENMFWYRQDPGLGLRLIYFSYDVKMKEKGDIPEGYSVSREKKERFSLILESASTNQTSMYLCASNSSPSNQPQHFGDGTRLSIL.